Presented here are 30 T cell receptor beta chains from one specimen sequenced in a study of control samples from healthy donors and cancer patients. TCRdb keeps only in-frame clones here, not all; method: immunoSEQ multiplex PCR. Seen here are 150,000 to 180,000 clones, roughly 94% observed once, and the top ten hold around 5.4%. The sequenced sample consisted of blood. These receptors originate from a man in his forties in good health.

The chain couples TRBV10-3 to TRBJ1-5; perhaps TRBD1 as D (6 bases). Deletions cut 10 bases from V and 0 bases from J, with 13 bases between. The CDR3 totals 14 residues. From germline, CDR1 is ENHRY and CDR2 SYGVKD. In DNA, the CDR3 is TGTGCCACCTCCACAGGGAATAGCAATCAGCCCCAGCATTTT. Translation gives CATSTGNSNQPQHF.

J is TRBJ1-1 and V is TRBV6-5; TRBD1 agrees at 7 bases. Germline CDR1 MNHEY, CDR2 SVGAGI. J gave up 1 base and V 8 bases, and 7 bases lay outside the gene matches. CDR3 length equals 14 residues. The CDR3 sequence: CASLRYRGNTEAFF. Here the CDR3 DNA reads TGTGCCAGCCTTCGGTACAGGGGGAACACTGAAGCTTTCTTT.

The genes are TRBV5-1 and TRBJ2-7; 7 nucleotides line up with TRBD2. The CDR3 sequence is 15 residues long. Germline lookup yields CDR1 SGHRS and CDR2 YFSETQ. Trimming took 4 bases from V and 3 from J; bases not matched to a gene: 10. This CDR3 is CASSPAAGSYYEQYF. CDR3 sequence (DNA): TGCGCCAGCAGCCCCGCAGCGGGGTCCTACTACGAGCAGTACTTC. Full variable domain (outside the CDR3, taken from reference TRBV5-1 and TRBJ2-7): KAGVTQTPRYLIKTRGQQVTLSCSPISGHRSVSWYQQTPGQGLQFLFEYFSETQRNKGNFPGRFSGRQFSNSRSEMNVSTLELGDSALYLCASSPAAGSYYEQYFGPGTRLTVT.

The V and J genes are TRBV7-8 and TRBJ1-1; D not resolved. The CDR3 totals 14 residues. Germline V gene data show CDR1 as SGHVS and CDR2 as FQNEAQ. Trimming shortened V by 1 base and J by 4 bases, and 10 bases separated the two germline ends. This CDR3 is CASSLGAGSTEAFF. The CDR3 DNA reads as TGTGCCAGCAGCTTAGGGGCGGGTTCCACTGAAGCTTTCTTT.

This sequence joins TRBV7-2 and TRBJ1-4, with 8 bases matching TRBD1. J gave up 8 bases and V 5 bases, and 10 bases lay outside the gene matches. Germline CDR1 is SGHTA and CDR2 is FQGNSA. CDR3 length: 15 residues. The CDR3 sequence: CASSPWTGMREKLFF. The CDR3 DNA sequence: TGTGCCAGCAGCCCCTGGACAGGGATGAGGGAAAAACTGTTTTTT. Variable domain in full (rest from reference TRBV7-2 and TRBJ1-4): GAGVSQSPSNKVTEKGKDVELRCDPISGHTALYWYRQSLGQGLEFLIYFQGNSAPDKSGLPSDRFSAERTGGSVSTLTIQRTQQEDSAVYLCASSPWTGMREKLFFGSGTQLSVL.

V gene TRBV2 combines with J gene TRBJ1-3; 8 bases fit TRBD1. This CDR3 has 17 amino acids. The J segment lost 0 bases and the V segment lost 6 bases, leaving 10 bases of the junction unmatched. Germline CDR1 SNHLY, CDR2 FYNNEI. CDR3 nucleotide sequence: TGTGCCAGCAGGGACTGGACAGGGTTAAGCTCTGGAAACACCATATATTTT. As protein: CASRDWTGLSSGNTIYF.

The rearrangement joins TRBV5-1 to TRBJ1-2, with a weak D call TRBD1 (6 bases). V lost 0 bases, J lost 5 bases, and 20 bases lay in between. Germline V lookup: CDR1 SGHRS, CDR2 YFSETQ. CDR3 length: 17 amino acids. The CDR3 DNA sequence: TGCGCCAGCAGCTTGGTAGCTTTGGGGGACACCGTTTATGGCTACACCTTC. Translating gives CASSLVALGDTVYGYTF.

In DNA, the CDR3 is TGTGCCAGCAGAGGAACCACCGGGACAGGCAGCGAGCAGTACTTC. Protein sequence: CASRGTTGTGSEQYF. V usage is TRBV28 and J usage is TRBJ2-7, with 8 bases aligning to TRBD1. The CDR3 spans 15 residues. Germline V gene lookup returns CDR1 MDHEN and CDR2 SYDVKM. The V and J ends lost 6 bases and 6 bases, in that order; junction bases with no gene match: 13.

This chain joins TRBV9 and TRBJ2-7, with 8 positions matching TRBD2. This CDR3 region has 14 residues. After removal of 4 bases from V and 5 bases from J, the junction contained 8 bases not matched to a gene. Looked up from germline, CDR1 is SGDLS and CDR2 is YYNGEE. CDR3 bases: TGTGCCAGCAGCCCCGGGGGGGAATACCACGAGCAGTACTTC. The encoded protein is CASSPGGEYHEQYF. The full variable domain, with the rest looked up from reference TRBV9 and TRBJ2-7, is DSGVTQTPKHLITATGQRVTLRCSPRSGDLSVYWYQQSLDQGLQFLIQYYNGEERAKGNILERFSAQQFPDLHSELNLSSLELGDSALYFCASSPGGEYHEQYFGPGTRLTVT.

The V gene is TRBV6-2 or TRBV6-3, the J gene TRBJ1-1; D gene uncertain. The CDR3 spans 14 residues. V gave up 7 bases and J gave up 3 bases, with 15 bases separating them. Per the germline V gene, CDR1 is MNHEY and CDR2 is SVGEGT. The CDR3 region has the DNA TGTGCCAGCACCCCTGTACAGACCCACACTGAAGCTTTCTTT. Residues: CASTPVQTHTEAFF.

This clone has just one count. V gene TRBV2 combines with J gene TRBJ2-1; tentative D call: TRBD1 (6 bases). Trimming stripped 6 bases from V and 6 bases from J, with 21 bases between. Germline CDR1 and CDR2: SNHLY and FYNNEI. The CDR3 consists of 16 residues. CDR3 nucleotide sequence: TGTGCCAGCAGCGGCCACGGGACATTCAAAACCAATGAGCAGTTCTTC. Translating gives CASSGHGTFKTNEQFF.

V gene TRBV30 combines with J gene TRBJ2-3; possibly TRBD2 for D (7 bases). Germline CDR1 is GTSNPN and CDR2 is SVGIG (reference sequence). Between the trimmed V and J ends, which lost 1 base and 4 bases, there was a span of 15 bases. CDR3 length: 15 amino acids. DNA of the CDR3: TGTGCCTGGAGTGGGGGGGGGCCCCCCCCAGATACGCAGTATTTT. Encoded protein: CAWSGGGPPPDTQYF.

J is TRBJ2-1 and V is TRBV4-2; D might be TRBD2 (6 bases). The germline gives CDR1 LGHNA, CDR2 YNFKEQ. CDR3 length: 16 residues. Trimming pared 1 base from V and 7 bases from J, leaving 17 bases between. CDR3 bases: TGTGCCAGCAGCCAAGTTACTAGCCCCCCTTCTAATGAGCAGTTCTTC. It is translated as CASSQVTSPPSNEQFF.

The DNA for the CDR3 is TGTGCCAGCAGCTATCAGGCGCAAGAGACCCAGTACTTC. As protein: CASSYQAQETQYF. The V and J genes are TRBV5-6 and TRBJ2-5; D not certain. Germline CDR1 reads SGHDT; CDR2 reads YYEEEE. The V gene lost 3 bases and the J gene lost 2 bases, with 8 bases spanning the gap. This CDR3 comprises 13 residues.

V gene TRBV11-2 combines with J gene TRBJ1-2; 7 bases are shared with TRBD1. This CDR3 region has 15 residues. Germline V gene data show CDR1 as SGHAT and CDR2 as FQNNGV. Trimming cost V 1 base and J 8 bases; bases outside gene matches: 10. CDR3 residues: CASSLAPDRAYGYTF. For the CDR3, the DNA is TGTGCCAGCAGCTTAGCCCCCGACAGGGCATACGGCTACACCTTC.

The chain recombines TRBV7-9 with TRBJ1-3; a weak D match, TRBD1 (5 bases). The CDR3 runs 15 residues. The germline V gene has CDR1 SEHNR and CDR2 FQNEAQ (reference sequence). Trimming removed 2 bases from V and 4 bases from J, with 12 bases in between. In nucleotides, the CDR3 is TGTGCCAGCAGCTTAATCGGGACGGTCGGAAACACCATATATTTT. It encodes CASSLIGTVGNTIYF.

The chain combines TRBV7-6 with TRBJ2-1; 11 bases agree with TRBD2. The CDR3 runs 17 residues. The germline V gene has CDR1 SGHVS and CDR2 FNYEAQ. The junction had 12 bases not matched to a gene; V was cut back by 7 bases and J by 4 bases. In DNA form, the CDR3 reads TGTGCCAGCATCCTCACCCCTACTAGCGGGGGTTACAATGAGCAGTTCTTC. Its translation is CASILTPTSGGYNEQFF.

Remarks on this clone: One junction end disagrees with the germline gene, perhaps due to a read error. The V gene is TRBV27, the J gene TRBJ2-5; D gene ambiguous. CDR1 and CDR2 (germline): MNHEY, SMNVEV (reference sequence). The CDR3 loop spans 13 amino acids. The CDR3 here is CASSLVGMVGLNF. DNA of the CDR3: TGTGCCAGCAGTTTAGTTGGGATGGTAGGTTTGAACTTC.

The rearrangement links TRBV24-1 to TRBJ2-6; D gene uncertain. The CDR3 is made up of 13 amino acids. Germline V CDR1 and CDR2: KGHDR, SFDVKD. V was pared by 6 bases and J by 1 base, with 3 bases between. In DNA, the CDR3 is TGTGCCACCAGTTTATCTGGGGCCAACGTCCTGACTTTC. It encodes CATSLSGANVLTF.

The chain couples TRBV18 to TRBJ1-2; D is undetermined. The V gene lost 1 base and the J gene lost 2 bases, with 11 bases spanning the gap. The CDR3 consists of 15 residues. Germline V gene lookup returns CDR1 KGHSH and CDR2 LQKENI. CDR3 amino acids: CASSPRSDGNYGYTF. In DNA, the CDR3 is TGTGCCAGCTCACCACGGTCGGATGGAAACTATGGCTACACCTTC.

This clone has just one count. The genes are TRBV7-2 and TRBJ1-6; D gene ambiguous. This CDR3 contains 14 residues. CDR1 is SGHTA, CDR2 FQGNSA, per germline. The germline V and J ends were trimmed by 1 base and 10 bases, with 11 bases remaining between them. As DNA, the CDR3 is TGTGCCAGCAGCTTAGGAGGGTATCGATCACCCCTCCACTTT. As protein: CASSLGGYRSPLHF. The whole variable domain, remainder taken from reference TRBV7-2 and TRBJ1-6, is GAGVSQSPSNKVTEKGKDVELRCDPISGHTALYWYRQSLGQGLEFLIYFQGNSAPDKSGLPSDRFSAERTGGSVSTLTIQRTQQEDSAVYLCASSLGGYRSPLHFGNGTRLTVT.

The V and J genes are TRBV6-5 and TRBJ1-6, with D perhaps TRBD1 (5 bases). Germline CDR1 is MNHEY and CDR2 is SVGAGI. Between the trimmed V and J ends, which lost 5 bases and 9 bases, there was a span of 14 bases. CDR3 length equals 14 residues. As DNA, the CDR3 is TGTGCCAGCAGTCAGCAGGGCATTGGTTCACCCCTCCACTTT. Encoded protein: CASSQQGIGSPLHF.

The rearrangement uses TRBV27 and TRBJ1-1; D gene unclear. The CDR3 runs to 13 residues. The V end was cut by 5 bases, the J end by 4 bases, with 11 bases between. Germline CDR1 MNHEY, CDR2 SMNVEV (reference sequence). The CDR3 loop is CASSAGLRTEAFF. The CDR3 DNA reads TGTGCCAGCAGTGCGGGCCTTCGCACTGAAGCTTTCTTT.

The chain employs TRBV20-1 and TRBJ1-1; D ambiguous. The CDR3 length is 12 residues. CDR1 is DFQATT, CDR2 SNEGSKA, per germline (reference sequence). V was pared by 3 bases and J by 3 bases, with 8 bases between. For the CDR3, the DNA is TGCAGTGCTAGTGTGTCGGACACTGAAGCTTTCTTT. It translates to CSASVSDTEAFF.

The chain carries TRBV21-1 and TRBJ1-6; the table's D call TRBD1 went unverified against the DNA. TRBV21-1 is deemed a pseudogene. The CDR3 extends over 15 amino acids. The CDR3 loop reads CASVVQGADTSPLHF. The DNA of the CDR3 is TGTGCCAGCGTCGTACAGGGGGCGGATACTTCACCCCTCCACTTT.

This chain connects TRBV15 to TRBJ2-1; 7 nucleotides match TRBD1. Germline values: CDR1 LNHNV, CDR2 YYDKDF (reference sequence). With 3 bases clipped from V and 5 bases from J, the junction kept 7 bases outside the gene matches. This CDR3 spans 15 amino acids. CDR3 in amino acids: CATSRPTGYDNEQFF. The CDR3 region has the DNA TGTGCCACCAGCAGGCCGACAGGGTACGACAATGAGCAGTTCTTC.

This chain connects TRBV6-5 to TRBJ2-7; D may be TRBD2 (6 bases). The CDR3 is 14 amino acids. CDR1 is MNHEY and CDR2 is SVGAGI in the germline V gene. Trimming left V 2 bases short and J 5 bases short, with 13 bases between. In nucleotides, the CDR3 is TGTGCCAGCAGTTACCGGCAGGGACTGGACGAGCAGTACTTC. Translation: CASSYRQGLDEQYF.

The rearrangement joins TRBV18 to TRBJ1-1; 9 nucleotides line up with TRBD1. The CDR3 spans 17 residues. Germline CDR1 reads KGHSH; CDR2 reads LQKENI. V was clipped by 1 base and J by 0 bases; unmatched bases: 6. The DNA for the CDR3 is TGTGCCAGCTCACCACGGGACAGGGCTCTGATGAACACTGAAGCTTTCTTT. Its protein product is CASSPRDRALMNTEAFF.

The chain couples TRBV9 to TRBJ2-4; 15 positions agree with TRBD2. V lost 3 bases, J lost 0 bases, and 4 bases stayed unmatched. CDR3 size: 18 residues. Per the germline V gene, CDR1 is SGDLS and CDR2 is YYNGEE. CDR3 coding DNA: TGTGCCAGCAGCGCGCAGGGACTAGCGGGGGGAGCCAAAAACATTCAGTACTTC. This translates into CASSAQGLAGGAKNIQYF.

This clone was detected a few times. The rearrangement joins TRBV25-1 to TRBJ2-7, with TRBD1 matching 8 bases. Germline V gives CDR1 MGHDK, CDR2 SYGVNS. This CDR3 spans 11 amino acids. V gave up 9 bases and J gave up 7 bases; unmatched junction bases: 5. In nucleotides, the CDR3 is TGTGCCAGTGGTACAGGGGGAGAGCAGTACTTC. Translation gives CASGTGGEQYF.